Below are 21 T cell receptor beta chains sequenced from a single sample in a study of read filtering for tumor transcriptome and immune sequencing. From 400 to 450 ng of RNA, a library with molecular barcoded alpha/delta and beta/gamma adaptors was made. TCRdb reprocessed the reads with MiXCR, giving one entry per CDR3 protein. The data contain 100,000 to 150,000 distinct CDR3 sequences, 10% to 15% of them singletons. The sample was a population of CD138-negative cells sorted from bone marrow. Receptor source: a donor at least 40 years old with multiple myeloma.

To note about this clonotype: A read error may explain this, as a much larger clone is one base away. The V call is TRBV6-1, the J call TRBJ1-1; D may be TRBD1 (6 bases). The CDR3 consists of 15 residues. Germline V gene lookup returns CDR1 MNHNS and CDR2 SASEGT. The V end was cut by 6 bases, the J end by 3 bases, with 17 bases between. The CDR3 reads CASRSSRGADTEAFF. CDR3 DNA: TGTGCCAGCAGAAGCAGCAGGGGCGCGGACACTGAAGCTTTCTTT.

This clonotype was picked up many times. The rearrangement joins TRBV2 to TRBJ2-3; D is possibly TRBD2 (6 bases). Germline CDR1 and CDR2: SNHLY and FYNNEI. Deletions cut 11 bases from V and 0 bases from J, with 15 bases between. The CDR3 has 14 amino acids. CDR3 nucleotide sequence: TGTGCCGATGGGGGGAGGCTAAGCACAGATACGCAGTATTTT. Its translation is CADGGRLSTDTQYF.

For this clonotype: Just one base apart from a much larger clone, this may be a read error. The chain is built from TRBV7-3 and TRBJ2-1; D call uncertain. Germline CDR1 reads SGHTA; CDR2 reads FQGTGA. This CDR3 is built from 15 residues. Between the trimmed V and J ends, which lost 2 bases and 6 bases, there was a span of 14 bases. Here the CDR3 reads CASSLGQDLGNEQFF. Here the CDR3 DNA reads TGTGCCAGCAGCTTAGGGCAGGACCTGGGCAATGAGCAGTTCTTC.

For this clonotype: This may stem from a read error, because a much larger clone lies one nucleotide away. This chain uses TRBV11-1 with TRBJ1-1; D is unresolved. There are 13 residues in the CDR3. Germline CDR1 reads SGHAT; CDR2 reads FQDESV (reference sequence). The CDR3 loop is CASSATRNIEAFF. Written as DNA, the CDR3 is TGTGCCAGCAGCGCAACGCGGAACATTGAAGCTTTCTTT.

Concerning this clonotype: A far larger clone is one base from this, pointing to a likely read error. This sequence joins TRBV7-6 and TRBJ2-1; possible D gene TRBD2, 5 bases. Germline values: CDR1 SGHVS, CDR2 FNYEAQ. The CDR3 runs 13 residues. The CDR3 is CAISPLVYNEQFF. The DNA of the CDR3 is TGTGCTATCAGCCCACTAGTTTACAATGAGCAGTTCTTC.

As to this clonotype: A much larger clone lies one base from this, so it may be a read error. The rearrangement joins TRBV9 to TRBJ1-3; D is uncertain. Trimming removed 4 bases at V and 3 bases at J, with 14 bases between. In germline, CDR1 is SGDLS, CDR2 YYNGEE. CDR3 length: 15 amino acids. The CDR3 is CASSSFEAFGNTIYF. The CDR3 nucleotides read TGTGCCAGCAGCTCCTTCGAAGCCTTTGGAAACACCATATATTTT.

This clonotype was recorded many times. The rearrangement links TRBV6-5 to TRBJ2-7; the D call may be TRBD1 or TRBD2 (5 bases each). Germline V lookup: CDR1 MNHEY, CDR2 SVGAGI. This CDR3 has 14 residues. Trimming took off 5 bases at V and 6 bases at J, with 17 bases between the two ends. The CDR3 is CASSTGAGLGEQYF. Written as DNA, the CDR3 is TGTGCCAGCAGTACCGGGGCAGGTCTGGGCGAGCAGTACTTC.

Points on this clonotype: A read error may explain this, as a much larger clone is one base away. The V call is TRBV7-9, the J call TRBJ1-1; D is undetermined. This CDR3 spans 13 amino acids. Looked up from germline, CDR1 is SEHNR and CDR2 is FQNEAQ (reference sequence). The CDR3 coding sequence is TGTGCCAGCAGCTTAGTCCCGAACACTGAAGATTTCTTT. Its protein is CASSLVPNTEDFF.

This clonotype was seen ten or more times. The rearrangement uses TRBV24-1 and TRBJ2-1; 9 nucleotides align to TRBD2. The CDR3 runs to 17 residues. The ends lost 9 bases at V and 3 bases at J; junction bases unmatched: 14. Per germline, CDR1 KGHDR and CDR2 SFDVKD. CDR3 nucleotide sequence: TGTGCCACCCGGGTTGCTAGCGGGGACAATATCTACAATGAGCAGTTCTTC. This encodes CATRVASGDNIYNEQFF.

In its sample, this clonotype was seen many times. The gene calls are TRBV27 and TRBJ1-1; TRBD1 aligns across 7 bases. This CDR3 region has 14 residues. V lost 6 bases, J lost 3 bases, and 7 bases stayed unmatched. Germline V lookup: CDR1 MNHEY, CDR2 SMNVEV (reference sequence). The CDR3 loop is CASRPGGRYTEAFF. DNA of the CDR3: TGTGCCAGCAGACCAGGGGGGAGGTACACTGAAGCTTTCTTT.

This clonotype was found many times. The gene calls are TRBV12-3 or TRBV12-4 and TRBJ2-2; 8 bases fit TRBD1. The CDR3 contains 13 residues. With 4 bases clipped from V and 8 bases from J, the junction kept 3 bases outside the gene matches. The CDR3 nucleotides are TGTGCCAGCAGTTCCGGACAGGGAGGGGAGCTGTTTTTT. Translated, it gives CASSSGQGGELFF.

A note on this clonotype: A much larger clone lies one base from this, so it may be a read error. The J gene is TRBJ2-7, the V gene TRBV5-1; possibly TRBD1 for D (6 bases). The V end was cut by 7 bases, the J end by 6 bases, with 20 bases between. Germline CDR1 and CDR2: SGHRS and YFSETQ. CDR3 length: 14 residues. The CDR3 DNA reads TGCGCCAGCGGTCTCGCCTTCCAGGGGCCCGAGCAGTACTTC. Translating it yields CASGLAFQGPEQYF.

This clonotype has ten or more counts. The V gene is TRBV29-1, the J gene TRBJ2-1; D is perhaps TRBD2 (6 bases). Germline CDR1 is SQVTM and CDR2 is ANQGSEA. The CDR3 is made up of 15 amino acids. V gave up 6 bases and J gave up 0 bases, with 15 bases separating them. The CDR3 is CSVALASSSYNEQFF. CDR3 nucleotides: TGCAGCGTCGCCCTAGCGTCGAGCTCCTACAATGAGCAGTTCTTC.

In its sample, this clonotype was seen many times. This chain joins TRBV29-1 and TRBJ2-3; 11 nucleotides align to TRBD1. The V gene end was trimmed by 4 bases and the J gene end by 4 bases; junction bases not matched to a gene: 4. The germline CDR1 and CDR2 sequences are SQVTM and ANQGSEA. The CDR3 is 14 residues long. The CDR3 region is CSVGSGQGADTQYF. The CDR3 DNA is TGCAGCGTTGGATCGGGACAGGGGGCAGATACGCAGTATTTT.

This clonotype was seen repeatedly, ten times or more. The CDR3 DNA reads TGCAGTGCTAGGGGGACTAGCGGGAGTAAGTCCTACAATGAGCAGTTCTTC. Amino acids: CSARGTSGSKSYNEQFF. The rearrangement links TRBV20-1 to TRBJ2-1, with 14 nucleotides matching TRBD2. The CDR3 covers 17 residues. The germline gives CDR1 DFQATT, CDR2 SNEGSKA (reference sequence). V was clipped by 3 bases and J by 1 base; unmatched bases: 5.

This clonotype was picked up many times. V gene TRBV5-1 combines with J gene TRBJ1-5, with a tentative D call TRBD1 (6 bases). CDR1 is SGHRS, CDR2 YFSETQ, per germline. This CDR3 comprises 14 residues. Trimming removed 3 bases at V and 2 bases at J, with 9 bases between. CDR3 sequence (DNA): TGCGCCAGCAGCTCAAGGGGGGGCAATCAGCCCCAGCATTTT. Amino acid sequence: CASSSRGGNQPQHF.

V and J are TRBV7-2 and TRBJ2-4; 7 bases line up with TRBD1. The CDR3 spans 14 residues. Germline V gene lookup returns CDR1 SGHTA and CDR2 FQGNSA. V was pared by 2 bases and J by 8 bases, with 6 bases of the junction left unmatched. In DNA form, the CDR3 reads TGTGCCAGCAGCTTAAGACAGGGTTACGACATTCAGTACTTC. Translating it yields CASSLRQGYDIQYF.

This clonotype was found many times. The chain has TRBV28 and TRBJ1-5, with D maybe TRBD1 (6 bases). This CDR3 is 16 amino acids long. V was pared by 8 bases and J by 5 bases, with 22 bases between. CDR1 and CDR2 (germline): MDHEN, SYDVKM. The CDR3 reads CASGAGGSIYDQPQHF. DNA of the CDR3: TGTGCCAGCGGCGCGGGGGGCTCCATTTACGATCAGCCCCAGCATTTT.

This clonotype was seen at least ten times. The chain carries TRBV6-5 and TRBJ1-6; the D gene is possibly TRBD1 (5 bases). CDR1 MNHEY and CDR2 SVGAGI come from the germline V gene. V was shortened by 0 bases and J by 8 bases, with 14 bases between the two germline ends. The CDR3 is 16 amino acids. The CDR3 protein is CASSYSWDLGDSPLHF. DNA of the CDR3: TGTGCCAGCAGTTACTCGTGGGACCTGGGGGATTCACCCCTCCACTTT.

The table lists this clonotype with many counts. The V and J genes are TRBV6-6 and TRBJ1-5, with 7 bases that match TRBD1. With 6 bases clipped from V and 5 bases from J, the junction kept 10 bases outside the gene matches. The CDR3 runs 15 residues. Per germline, CDR1 MNHNY and CDR2 SVGAGI (reference sequence). CDR3 DNA: TGTGCCAGCAGCGAGAGACAGGGCGCTTATCAGCCCCAGCATTTT. It codes for CASSERQGAYQPQHF.

Turning to this clonotype: A much larger clone differs from this one at a single base, so this may be a read error. As the CDR3 is not closed by the conserved phenylalanine or tryptophan, this likely results from a read error. The chain recombines TRBV7-9 with TRBJ1-1; 7 positions match TRBD1. With 6 bases clipped from V and 5 bases from J, the junction kept 6 bases outside the gene matches. CDR1 SEHNR and CDR2 FQNEAQ come from the germline V gene (reference sequence). This CDR3 has 13 residues. CDR3 DNA: TGTGCCAGCAGTTACAGGGGAGGTACTGAAGCTTTCCTT. Amino acid sequence: CASSYRGGTEAFL.